Each of the 28 T cell receptor beta chains below was sequenced from the same sample in a study of T cell repertoires in cytomegalovirus infection. TCRdb called the reads again in MiXCR, with one record for every CDR3 protein. The data hold some 700,000 distinct CDR3 sequences, with 35% observed a single time. The sample taken for sequencing was PBMCs. The receptors shown here come from a human donor in good health (CMV status not recorded). Some clones in this sample may be carry-over from other donors' samples.

The V call is TRBV28, the J call TRBJ2-3; D may correspond to TRBD1 or TRBD2 (5 bases each). Germline assignment: CDR1 MDHEN and CDR2 SYDVKM. This CDR3 is 14 amino acids long. V gave up 8 bases and J gave up 6 bases, with 18 bases separating them. The CDR3 DNA is TGTGCCAGCTGTCCCGGGACGGGCGGTGATACGCAGTATTTT. This gives the protein CASCPGTGGDTQYF.

The V call is TRBV27, the J call TRBJ1-2; maybe TRBD1 (5 bases). Per the germline V gene, CDR1 is MNHEY and CDR2 is SMNVEV (reference sequence). Trimming cost V 3 bases and J 7 bases, with 15 bases left between them. There are 14 residues in the CDR3. The chain's CDR3 is CASSFDRGGGGYTF. CDR3 in DNA: TGTGCCAGCAGTTTCGACCGGGGCGGTGGTGGCTACACCTTC.

This chain uses TRBV4-1 with TRBJ1-3; 8 bases align to TRBD1. Germline trimming cut 3 bases from V and 4 bases from J; bases unmatched to any gene: 8. Germline values: CDR1 MGHRA, CDR2 YSYEKL. This CDR3 has 16 amino acids. CDR3 DNA sequence: TGCGCCAGCAGCCACCCGACAGGGGCTTCAGGAAACACCATATATTTT. This gives the protein CASSHPTGASGNTIYF.

This clonotype was seen a handful of times. The V call is TRBV12-3 or TRBV12-4, the J call TRBJ2-2; D may be TRBD2 (5 bases). This CDR3 contains 17 residues. V lost 6 bases, J lost 0 bases, and 17 bases lay in between. CDR3 nucleotide sequence: TGTGCCAGCAGCAAAGGACTCCCAGGACCGAACACCGGGGAGCTGTTTTTT. It translates to CASSKGLPGPNTGELFF.

With respect to this clonotype: This sequence may be a read error, since a much larger clone differs from it by one base. The chain uses TRBV7-8 and TRBJ1-4, with D perhaps matching TRBD1 (6 bases). The CDR3 consists of 16 residues. V was shortened by 4 bases and J by 7 bases, with 19 bases between the two germline ends. The V gene's germline CDR1 is SGHVS and CDR2 FQNEAQ. As DNA, the CDR3 is TGTGCCAGCAGCTCAGCGCCGACAGGATTGCGTGAAAAACTGTTTTTT. It codes for CASSSAPTGLREKLFF.

The chain recombines TRBV29-1 with TRBJ1-2, with TRBD1 matching over 10 bases. V gave up 6 bases and J gave up 4 bases; unmatched junction bases: 8. The germline V gene encodes CDR1 SQVTM and CDR2 ANQGSEA. This CDR3 has 14 residues. The DNA for the CDR3 is TGCAGCGTCGCCGACAGGGGGCTTAGCTATGGCTACACCTTC. Translated, it gives CSVADRGLSYGYTF.

The V and J genes are TRBV7-8 and TRBJ1-4; 7 bases are shared with TRBD1. The length of the CDR3 is 15 residues. In germline, CDR1 is SGHVS, CDR2 FQNEAQ. V dropped 5 bases and J dropped 3; count of bases not matched to a gene: 6. The CDR3 protein is CASSTRQGANEKLFF. The DNA of the CDR3 is TGTGCCAGCAGCACGCGACAGGGCGCTAATGAAAAACTGTTTTTT.

This clonotype was picked up a small number of times. The rearrangement joins TRBV20-1 to TRBJ2-7; either TRBD1 or TRBD2 may supply D (5 bases each). Per the germline V gene, CDR1 is DFQATT and CDR2 is SNEGSKA (reference sequence). This CDR3 region has 13 residues. Trimming stripped 5 bases from V and 3 bases from J, with 14 bases between. CDR3 DNA sequence: TGCAGTGCTCGAGGGGTATCCCACTACGAGCAGTACTTC. This gives the protein CSARGVSHYEQYF.

The chain has TRBV15 and TRBJ1-1; D is uncertain. This CDR3 comprises 15 residues. V gave up 0 bases and J gave up 1 base, with 9 bases separating them. The germline CDR1 and CDR2 sequences are LNHNV and YYDKDF (reference sequence). The CDR3 reads CATSRDSIPNTEAFF. CDR3 coding DNA: TGTGCCACCAGCAGAGATTCAATCCCGAACACTGAAGCTTTCTTT.

In its sample, this clonotype was seen a few times. The CDR3 loop is CASQTGSTDTQYF. The CDR3 bases are TGCGCCAGCCAAACAGGAAGCACAGATACGCAGTATTTT. J is TRBJ2-3 and V is TRBV5-1, with D maybe TRBD1 (5 bases). The V end was cut by 7 bases, the J end by 0 bases, with 9 bases between. Germline CDR1 reads SGHRS; CDR2 reads YFSETQ. CDR3 length equals 13 residues.

This chain uses TRBV20-1 with TRBJ1-1, with D perhaps TRBD1 (5 bases). The V end was cut by 5 bases, the J end by 1 base, with 11 bases between. Germline V lookup: CDR1 DFQATT, CDR2 SNEGSKA (reference sequence). The CDR3 has 13 residues. The CDR3, as DNA: TGCAGTGCTCCGGACACCACGAACACTGAAGCTTTCTTT. This sequence encodes CSAPDTTNTEAFF.

This clonotype was recorded once. The V gene is TRBV11-2, the J gene TRBJ2-3; 8 bases fit TRBD2. CDR1 is SGHAT, CDR2 FQNNGV, per germline. The V segment lost 2 bases and the J segment 3 bases; nucleotides outside the gene matches: 7. There are 16 residues in the CDR3. The CDR3 DNA reads TGTGCCAGCAGCTTAAAGCAGCGGGAGAGAACAGATACGCAGTATTTT. Translating it yields CASSLKQRERTDTQYF.

This clonotype showed up just once. This chain uses TRBV5-1 with TRBJ1-2; D not resolved. V was clipped by 4 bases and J by 0 bases, with 7 bases between them. The CDR3 loop spans 13 amino acids. Per germline, CDR1 SGHRS and CDR2 YFSETQ. The CDR3 region has the DNA TGCGCCAGCAGCGAACCAGCTAACTATGGCTACACCTTC. This codes for CASSEPANYGYTF.

The V call is TRBV27, the J call TRBJ2-5; D is perhaps TRBD2 (6 bases). CDR3 length: 14 amino acids. CDR1 and CDR2 from the germline V gene are MNHEY and SMNVEV (reference sequence). V was clipped by 4 bases and J by 2 bases, with 11 bases between them. The CDR3: CASSSYGGQETQYF. The CDR3 nucleotides read TGTGCCAGCAGTTCTTACGGGGGTCAAGAGACCCAGTACTTC.

This clonotype was observed at least ten times. The V and J genes are TRBV7-9 and TRBJ1-4, with TRBD1 identical over 7 bases. With 5 bases clipped from V and 8 bases from J, the junction kept 11 bases outside the gene matches. Germline CDR1 and CDR2: SEHNR and FQNEAQ (reference sequence). This CDR3 has 15 amino acids. This CDR3 is CASSLRQGLGEKLFF. DNA of the CDR3: TGTGCCAGCAGCCTTCGACAGGGTTTAGGAGAAAAACTGTTTTTT.

The J gene is TRBJ2-5, the V gene TRBV6-5; 12 bases fit TRBD1. CDR1 MNHEY and CDR2 SVGAGI come from the germline V gene. Trimming at V came to 0 bases and at J to 5 bases, leaving 10 bases not matched to a gene. This CDR3 contains 18 residues. CDR3 sequence: CASSYSAGGTGGGETQYF. CDR3 DNA: TGTGCCAGCAGTTACTCGGCGGGCGGGACAGGGGGCGGCGAGACCCAGTACTTC.

Only a few counts were recorded for this clonotype. V is TRBV12-3 or TRBV12-4 and J is TRBJ2-7, with D possibly being TRBD1 (5 bases). The CDR3 contains 14 residues. With 2 bases removed from V and 5 bases from J, the gap between germline ends came to 13 bases. The CDR3 DNA is TGTGCCAGCAGTTTAATCACAGGTTTTAACGAGCAGTACTTC. The encoded protein is CASSLITGFNEQYF.

The rearrangement uses TRBV5-1 and TRBJ2-7; weak D call: TRBD1 (5 bases). From germline, CDR1 is SGHRS and CDR2 YFSETQ. The CDR3 length is 18 residues. V lost 0 bases and J lost 2, with 21 bases in between. CDR3 sequence: CASSLGPFRQTNTYEQYF. Written as DNA, the CDR3 is TGCGCCAGCAGCTTGGGACCGTTTAGACAGACCAACACCTACGAGCAGTACTTC.

This clonotype was seen a few times. V usage is TRBV20-1 and J usage is TRBJ2-7, with 12 bases matching TRBD2. Germline CDR1 is DFQATT and CDR2 is SNEGSKA (reference sequence). Trimming took 1 base from V and 3 from J; bases not matched to a gene: 4. The CDR3 is 15 amino acids. CDR3 nucleotides: TGCAGTGCTAGAGCGACTAGCGGGGGCTTCTACGAGCAGTACTTC. Protein: CSARATSGGFYEQYF.

The rearrangement links TRBV20-1 to TRBJ2-3, with unresolved D. Germline loops: CDR1 DFQATT, CDR2 SNEGSKA (reference sequence). Trimming shortened V by 7 bases and J by 5 bases, and 10 bases separated the two germline ends. This CDR3 comprises 11 residues. The CDR3 is CSGSLVDTQYF. DNA for the CDR3: TGCAGTGGTTCTCTGGTAGATACGCAGTATTTT.

This sequence joins TRBV20-1 and TRBJ2-7; D is ambiguous. Per germline, CDR1 DFQATT and CDR2 SNEGSKA (reference sequence). CDR3 length equals 14 residues. Trimming stripped 3 bases from V and 0 bases from J, with 12 bases between. This CDR3 is CSARGGKSSYEQYF. The CDR3 DNA reads TGCAGTGCTAGGGGCGGCAAAAGCTCCTACGAGCAGTACTTC.

The V gene is TRBV9, the J gene TRBJ2-7, with D unresolved. Trimming removed 0 bases from V and 2 bases from J, with 9 bases in between. Germline CDR1 reads SGDLS; CDR2 reads YYNGEE. The CDR3 has 14 amino acids. In nucleotides, the CDR3 is TGTGCCAGCAGCGTAGGAACTACCGCCTACGAGCAGTACTTC. Translating it yields CASSVGTTAYEQYF.

This rearrangement joins TRBV20-1 to TRBJ2-4; TRBD1 matches 8 bases. Germline trimming cut 5 bases from V and 3 bases from J; bases unmatched to any gene: 12. The CDR3 sequence is 16 residues long. The V gene's germline CDR1 is DFQATT and CDR2 SNEGSKA (reference sequence). This CDR3 reads CSALGASGGVKNIQYF. For the CDR3, the DNA is TGCAGTGCTCTTGGCGCGTCAGGGGGCGTCAAAAACATTCAGTACTTC.

The V and J genes are TRBV27 and TRBJ2-3; D not resolved. Germline lookup yields CDR1 MNHEY and CDR2 SMNVEV (reference sequence). The V gene lost 10 bases and the J gene lost 5 bases, with 16 bases spanning the gap. The CDR3 covers 13 residues. CDR3 in DNA: TGTGCCATCCGGGCCCCCGGCATAGATACGCAGTATTTT. It is translated as CAIRAPGIDTQYF.

This chain joins TRBV11-2 and TRBJ2-1; 8 nucleotides align to TRBD2. The CDR3 contains 14 residues. Unmatched junction bases numbered 3, after V lost 5 bases and J lost 3 bases. CDR1 is SGHAT and CDR2 is FQNNGV in the germline V gene. The CDR3, as DNA: TGTGCCAGCAGCCCCCGGGAGGGCTACAATGAGCAGTTCTTC. Protein product: CASSPREGYNEQFF.

As concerns this clonotype: At one boundary the junction diverges from the germline segment, which might be a read error. The chain links TRBV6-1 to TRBJ2-1; D perhaps matches TRBD1 (8 bases). CDR3 length equals 13 residues. Germline V CDR1 and CDR2: MNHNS, SASEGT. The CDR3 sequence: CARRGGQANEQFF. In nucleotides, the CDR3 is TGTGCCCGCAGGGGGGGACAGGCCAATGAGCAGTTCTTC.

This clonotype has more than one count but fewer than ten. This chain connects TRBV4-1 to TRBJ2-7, with D hard to call. CDR1 and CDR2 (germline): MGHRA, YSYEKL. The germline V and J ends were trimmed by 0 bases and 0 bases, with 9 bases remaining between them. The length of the CDR3 is 15 residues. CDR3 amino acids: CASSQDPYLSYEQYF. Written as DNA, the CDR3 is TGCGCCAGCAGCCAAGATCCCTACCTCTCCTACGAGCAGTACTTC.

Here the CDR3 DNA reads TGTGCCAGCAGTCAGGGACAGGGAAAGGGTTACACCGGGGAGCTGTTTTTT. Protein product: CASSQGQGKGYTGELFF. The V and J genes are TRBV28 and TRBJ2-2, with 9 bases identical to TRBD1. J gave up 3 bases and V 5 bases, and 10 bases lay outside the gene matches. The CDR3 is 17 residues long. Germline values: CDR1 MDHEN, CDR2 SYDVKM.